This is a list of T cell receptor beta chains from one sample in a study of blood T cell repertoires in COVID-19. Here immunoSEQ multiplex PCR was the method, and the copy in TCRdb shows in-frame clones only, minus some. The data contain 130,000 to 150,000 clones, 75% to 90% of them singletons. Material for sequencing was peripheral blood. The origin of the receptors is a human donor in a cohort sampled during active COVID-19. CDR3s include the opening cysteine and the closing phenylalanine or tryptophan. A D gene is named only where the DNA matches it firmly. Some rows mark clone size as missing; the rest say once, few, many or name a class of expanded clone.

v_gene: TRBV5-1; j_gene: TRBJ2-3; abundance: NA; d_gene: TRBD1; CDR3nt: TGCGCCAGCAGCGAGGACAGGTCTAGCACAGATACGCAGTATTTT; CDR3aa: CASSEDRSSTDTQYF
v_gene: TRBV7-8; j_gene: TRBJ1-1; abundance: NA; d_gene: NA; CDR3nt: TGTGCCAGCAGCAAAAACAGGGTCACTGAAGCTTTCTTT; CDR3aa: CASSKNRVTEAFF
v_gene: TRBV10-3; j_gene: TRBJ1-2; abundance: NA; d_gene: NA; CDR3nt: TGTGCCATCAGTGAAAGAGTCAGGAATGGCTACACCTTC; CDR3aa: CAISERVRNGYTF
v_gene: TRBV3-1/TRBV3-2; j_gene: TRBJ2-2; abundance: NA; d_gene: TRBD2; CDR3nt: TGTGCCAGCAGCCAAGAAGGTATTCGGGGACTAAACACCGGGGAGCTGTTTTTT; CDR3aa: CASSQEGIRGLNTGELFF
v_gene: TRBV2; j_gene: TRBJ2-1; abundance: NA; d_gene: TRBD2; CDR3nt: TGTGCCAGCAGGGGACTAGCGGGACCATCCTACAATGAGCAGTTCTTC; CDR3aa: CASRGLAGPSYNEQFF
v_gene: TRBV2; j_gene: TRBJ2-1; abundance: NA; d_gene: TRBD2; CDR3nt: TGTGCCAGCAGTCCAGCGATGGCTAGCGGGAACAATGAGCAGTTCTTC; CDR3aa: CASSPAMASGNNEQFF
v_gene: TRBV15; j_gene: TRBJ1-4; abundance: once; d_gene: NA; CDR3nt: TGTGCCACCAGCAGAGAGGGGCAGGGAGGTGAAAAACTGTTTTTT; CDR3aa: CATSREGQGGEKLFF
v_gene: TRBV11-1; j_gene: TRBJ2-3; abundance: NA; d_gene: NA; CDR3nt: TGTGCCAGCAGCTCTCCCGCCGGGGCAGATACGCAGTATTTT; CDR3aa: CASSSPAGADTQYF
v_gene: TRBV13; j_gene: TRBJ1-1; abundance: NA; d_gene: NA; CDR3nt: TGTGCCAGCAGCTTAGGTCAGTTGGAAGCTTTCTTT; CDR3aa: CASSLGQLEAFF
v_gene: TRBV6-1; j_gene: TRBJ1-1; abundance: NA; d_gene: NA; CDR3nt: TGTGCCAGCAGTGATGTGGAGGGCATGAACACTGAAGCTTTCTTT; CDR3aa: CASSDVEGMNTEAFF
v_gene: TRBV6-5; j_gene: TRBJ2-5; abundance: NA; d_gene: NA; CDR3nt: TGTGCCAGCAGGAGGAACAGGGTTGGAGAGACCCAGTACTTC; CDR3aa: CASRRNRVGETQYF
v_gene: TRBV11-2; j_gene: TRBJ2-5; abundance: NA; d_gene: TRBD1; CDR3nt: TGTGCCAGCAGCTCCCGCCGTTCGACAGGGGGACTGGGGGAGACCCAGTACTTC; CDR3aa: CASSSRRSTGGLGETQYF